The 18 T cell receptor beta chains reported below all come from one sample, sequenced in a study of blood T cell repertoires in COVID-19. TCRdb's table, derived via immunoSEQ multiplex PCR, lists solely in-frame clones and lacks some. The sample lists about 44,000 clones, around four fifths seen once, with under 45% in the top ten. The sequencing sample was made of peripheral blood. The receptors here all came from a human donor in a cohort sampled during active COVID-19.

The V call is TRBV3-1 (or the pseudogene TRBV3-2), the J call TRBJ1-5; 7 bases match TRBD1. The CDR3 has 15 residues. Germline V gives CDR1 LGHDT, CDR2 YNNKEL (reference sequence). The trim removed 0 bases at V and 7 bases at J, leaving 6 bases unmatched. The CDR3 reads CASSQDQGDGQPQHF. The CDR3 nucleotides are TGTGCCAGCAGCCAAGATCAGGGGGATGGACAGCCCCAGCATTTT.

The chain combines TRBV18 with TRBJ2-4; 8 positions match TRBD2. The CDR3 spans 16 residues. The J segment lost 6 bases and the V segment lost 0 bases, leaving 7 bases of the junction unmatched. Looked up from germline, CDR1 is KGHSH and CDR2 is LQKENI. Here the CDR3 DNA reads TGTGCCAGCTCACCACCGTCGGGGGGGTTTGGAAACATTCAGTACTTC. It specifies CASSPPSGGFGNIQYF.

This chain links TRBV5-1 with TRBJ2-3; 7 bases are shared with TRBD1. Trimming at V came to 4 bases and at J to 3 bases, leaving 11 bases not matched to a gene. This CDR3 has 16 amino acids. Per germline, CDR1 SGHRS and CDR2 YFSETQ. CDR3 sequence: CASSLTTGAGTDTQYF. As DNA, the CDR3 is TGCGCCAGCAGCCTAACAACAGGGGCCGGGACAGATACGCAGTATTTT.

This clone was observed a few times. J is TRBJ1-1 and V is TRBV6-1; TRBD1 might be the D (6 bases). The germline V and J ends were trimmed by 2 bases and 3 bases, with 13 bases remaining between them. Germline V gene lookup returns CDR1 MNHNS and CDR2 SASEGT. The CDR3 is 15 residues long. CDR3 sequence reads: CASSELGARDTEAFF. The CDR3 DNA reads as TGTGCCAGCAGTGAACTGGGGGCGCGGGACACTGAAGCTTTCTTT.

The rearrangement links TRBV27 to TRBJ1-1, with D maybe TRBD1 (5 bases). In germline, CDR1 is MNHEY, CDR2 SMNVEV (reference sequence). The CDR3 covers 13 residues. The V gene lost 7 bases and the J gene lost 6 bases, with 15 bases spanning the gap. The CDR3 DNA is TGTGCCAGCAAATGGCAGGGAGGAGCTGAAGCTTTCTTT. As protein: CASKWQGGAEAFF.

J is TRBJ2-1 and V is TRBV11-3; 11 bases agree with TRBD2. J was trimmed by 4 bases and V by 1 base; bases with no gene match: 6. Germline V gives CDR1 SGHNT, CDR2 YENEEA. The CDR3 length is 17 residues. The CDR3 region is CASSLGALAGGYNEQFF. The CDR3 coding sequence is TGTGCCAGCAGCTTAGGGGCCCTAGCGGGGGGTTACAATGAGCAGTTCTTC.

The V and J genes are TRBV6-5 and TRBJ2-1, with D perhaps TRBD2 (5 bases). V lost 4 bases and J lost 4, with 14 bases in between. The CDR3 consists of 15 residues. Germline CDR1 reads MNHEY; CDR2 reads SVGAGI. CDR3 sequence (DNA): TGTGCCAGCAGTTCCACCCCGGGATCTTACAATGAGCAGTTCTTC. This codes for CASSSTPGSYNEQFF.

The gene calls are TRBV5-4 and TRBJ1-1; possibly TRBD1 for D (6 bases). The CDR3 is 14 residues long. V was cut by 1 base and J by 0 bases, with 7 bases left in between. The germline CDR1 and CDR2 sequences are SGHNT and YYREEE (reference sequence). The CDR3 DNA reads TGTGCCAGCAGCTTGTGGGGGCTGAACACTGAAGCTTTCTTT. Amino acid sequence: CASSLWGLNTEAFF.

The chain recombines TRBV6-1 with TRBJ2-7; D ambiguous. CDR1 MNHNS and CDR2 SASEGT come from the germline V gene. CDR3 length equals 14 residues. V lost 3 bases, J lost 6 bases, and 15 bases lay in between. CDR3 loop: CASSDPLQPGEQYV. The DNA for the CDR3 is TGTGCCAGCAGTGATCCCCTTCAACCCGGCGAGCAGTACGTC.

V usage is TRBV11-1 and J usage is TRBJ2-2, with D tentatively TRBD2 (5 bases). CDR1 SGHAT and CDR2 FQDESV come from the germline V gene (reference sequence). Trimming cost V 10 bases and J 6 bases, with 18 bases left between them. This CDR3 spans 14 amino acids. The CDR3 DNA is TGTGCCACCGGGGTTCGGGGTGACGCCGGGGAGCTGTTTTTT. It specifies CATGVRGDAGELFF.

This chain connects TRBV4-1 to TRBJ2-3, with TRBD2 matching 11 bases. Germline V CDR1 and CDR2: MGHRA, YSYEKL. Trimming took 4 bases from V and 2 from J; bases not matched to a gene: 11. This CDR3 comprises 18 residues. This chain's CDR3 is CASSPGILAGGSTDTQYF. DNA of the CDR3: TGCGCCAGCAGCCCCGGGATCCTAGCGGGGGGATCCACAGATACGCAGTATTTT.

V gene TRBV2 combines with J gene TRBJ2-7; 14 bases fit TRBD2. This CDR3 contains 15 residues. CDR1 and CDR2 (germline): SNHLY, FYNNEI. The V gene end was trimmed by 3 bases and the J gene end by 4 bases; junction bases not matched to a gene: 2. CDR3 DNA sequence: TGTGCCAGCAGTGAGGGACTAGCGGGGGAGTACGAGCAGTACGTC. Translation gives CASSEGLAGEYEQYV.

In its sample, this clone was seen a few times. The chain carries TRBV6-4 and TRBJ1-6; D is ambiguous. This CDR3 contains 19 residues. Germline V gene data show CDR1 as MRHNA and CDR2 as SNTAGT. V was cut by 2 bases and J by 10 bases, with 27 bases left in between. CDR3 DNA sequence: TGTGCCAGCAGTGACCTGGGGAGGGAACCCCAAAAGCTTTGCTCACCCCTCCACTTT. It encodes CASSDLGREPQKLCSPLHF.

The chain joins TRBV3-1 (or the pseudogene TRBV3-2) to TRBJ2-7, with 7 bases that match TRBD2. Unmatched junction bases numbered 5, after V lost 6 bases and J lost 3 bases. Germline V gene data show CDR1 as LGHDT and CDR2 as YNNKEL (reference sequence). The CDR3 contains 13 residues. The CDR3 region is CASSPGGGYEQYF. The CDR3 bases are TGTGCCAGCAGTCCAGGCGGGGGCTACGAGCAGTACTTC.

This chain connects TRBV18 to TRBJ2-1, with 9 bases fitting TRBD1. Germline V gives CDR1 KGHSH, CDR2 LQKENI. The J segment lost 1 base and the V segment lost 7 bases, leaving 2 bases of the junction unmatched. The CDR3 runs 14 residues. CDR3 in DNA: TGTGCCAGCTTTGGGACAGGGTCCTACAATGAGCAGTTCTTC. It encodes CASFGTGSYNEQFF.

The CDR3 DNA sequence: TGCGCCAGCAGTGACAACTCCGACTATGGCTACACCTTC. Its protein is CASSDNSDYGYTF. V gene TRBV10-1 combines with J gene TRBJ1-2; D remains unclear. The germline V gene encodes CDR1 WNHNN and CDR2 SYGVQD (reference sequence). Between the trimmed V and J ends, which lost 3 bases and 3 bases, there was a span of 8 bases. This CDR3 spans 13 amino acids.

The table lists this clone with a few counts. The chain links TRBV4-2 to TRBJ1-6; 8 nucleotides line up with TRBD1. Germline-derived CDR1 and CDR2 are LGHNA and YNFKEQ. This CDR3 is built from 16 residues. The trim removed 0 bases at V and 7 bases at J, leaving 5 bases unmatched. The chain's CDR3 is CASSQDPGGVNSPLHF. The DNA for the CDR3 is TGTGCCAGCAGCCAAGATCCAGGGGGCGTGAATTCACCCCTCCACTTT.

The chain has TRBV7-9 and TRBJ2-7; TRBD2 matches 12 bases. CDR1 and CDR2 (germline): SEHNR, FQNEAQ (reference sequence). The CDR3 runs 15 residues. J gave up 1 base and V 5 bases, and 3 bases lay outside the gene matches. CDR3: CASSRGLAGSYEQYF. CDR3 coding DNA: TGTGCCAGCAGCCGTGGACTAGCGGGGTCCTACGAGCAGTACTTC.